The subject of this entry is one T cell receptor beta chain. This clonotype was seen only once. No antigen is known for it. This clone may be a read error of a much larger clone one base away. Bone marrow was sampled from every patient at the time of active disease. Ficoll-Hypaque density gradient centrifugation was used to isolate the bone marrow mononuclear cells. Myeloma plasma cells were removed and CD138-negative cells were obtained by negative selection following labeling with CD138 magnetic microbeads on a MACS separator. Purity of the isolated cells was checked by flow cytometry on an Attune NxT using CD138 antibodies. Total RNA was extracted with TRIzol reagent and quantified with a NanoDrop spectrophotometer. Paired RNA-seq and IR-seq were performed on each patient's CD138-negative bone marrow sample. The data were taken from a study of read filtering for tumor transcriptome and immune sequencing (dated by TCRdb to the early 2020s). About the full investigation: The cohort had fewer than 20 male and more than 12 female patients with a mean age of roughly 70 years, ranging from roughly 40 to 90. After DNase treatment, whole-transcriptome libraries were prepared with the TruSeq RNA Access Library Prep Kit. As a main aim, a read-filtering strategy for immune repertoire data was addressed, with the specific question being whether clonotypes supported by a single read should be removed. TCR repertoires obtained by targeted immune repertoire sequencing and by bulk whole-transcriptome sequencing performed on the same bone marrow samples were compared. By revised international staging, fewer than ten patients were R-ISS I, some 17 were R-ISS II and over five were R-ISS III. TCR-region mapped reads per sample ranged from about 4.05 to 11 million with IR-seq versus only about 75 to 1,400 with RNA-seq.

The CDR3 runs 14 amino acids, cysteine and phenylalanine included. The retained sequence is limited to the CDR3, 42 bases, with the frame set at the first base. From a lookup of the germline V gene, CDR1 and CDR2 are SGHTA and FQGTGA. Starting from 400 to 450 ng RNA, TCR libraries were constructed with the Immunoverse kit using molecular barcoded adaptors that cover the alpha/delta and beta/gamma chains. TCR library preparation used the same RNA that went into transcriptome sequencing. TCR libraries were sequenced on an Illumina HiSeq 4000 with 2 x 150 cycles. On the study's bioinformatics: MiXCR aligned TCR reads to human V, D, J and C references and assembled the aligned reads into CDR3 clonotypes, with quality filtering and error correction included. Clonotype counts and gene usage diversity were analyzed with the tcR package in R. For inspection of raw mapping reads, RNA-seq reads were mapped by STAR aligner version 2.5.3a onto GRCh37 of the human genome. IR-seq fastq files were randomly downsampled with Seqtk 1.3 to test the effect of sequencing depth on detected clonotypes. TCRdb trimmed the raw reads at Q25, called clones with MiXCR and kept productive beta chains. Entries that share a CDR3 protein sequence are merged under the most common genes and DNA. The V and J calls and clone size are TCRdb's, not the authors'. Recorded for this sample are approximately 58,000 distinct CDR3 sequences; roughly 12% of them occurred a single time. Jointly, the top ten make up 16% of the sample.

The investigation overall reported the following: Single-read clonotypes made up roughly 82% of clonotypes but only about 4% of total reads in IR-seq, compared with about 69% of clonotypes and around 41% of reads in RNA-seq. Compared with RNA-seq, IR-seq captured clonotypes at much greater depth and more reliably, and a smaller IR-seq throughput was enough to identify most of the shared clonotypes. Rather than purified T cells, the sorted CD138-negative fraction was a mixed bone marrow immune population. When single-read clonotypes were removed, the proportions of shared clonotypes in IR-seq and RNA-seq correlated more strongly.

The receptor comes from a donor aged 40 or older with multiple myeloma. The sequenced sample consisted of a population of CD138-negative cells sorted from bone marrow. The sample's cell subset or site label, decoded: bone marrow mononuclear cells depleted of CD138+ plasma/myeloma cells by negative magnetic selection. The chain uses TRBV7-3 and TRBJ2-3; no D gene can be assigned with confidence. The CDR3 protein: CASSITDLADTQYF. The sequence in DNA is TGTGCCAGCAGCATAACAGATTTGGCTGATACGCAGTATTTT.